In its sample, the clone carrying this T cell receptor (beta chain) was seen many times. A sample-barcoded 5' primer and a J-beta primer mix were used in a second PCR of about 7 to 12 cycles. From the 5' RACE reads, TCRdb called clonotypes with MiXCR, one entry per CDR3 protein. Of hundreds of thousands of distinct CDR3 sequences listed, 58% are singletons. V was pared by 8 bases and J by 0 bases, with 14 bases of the junction left unmatched. There are 16 residues in the CDR3. Germline values: CDR1 DFQATT, CDR2 SNEGSKA (reference sequence). The data originate from a study of blood T cells in healthy people across ages.

This receptor was taken from a man younger than 45 in good health. Sequenced input: blood. This chain links TRBV20-1 with TRBJ2-3; 7 bases match TRBD1. CDR3 sequence reads: CSTPEGAIRSTDTQYF. The CDR3 DNA reads as TGCAGTACTCCCGAGGGGGCCATACGTAGCACAGATACGCAGTATTTT.